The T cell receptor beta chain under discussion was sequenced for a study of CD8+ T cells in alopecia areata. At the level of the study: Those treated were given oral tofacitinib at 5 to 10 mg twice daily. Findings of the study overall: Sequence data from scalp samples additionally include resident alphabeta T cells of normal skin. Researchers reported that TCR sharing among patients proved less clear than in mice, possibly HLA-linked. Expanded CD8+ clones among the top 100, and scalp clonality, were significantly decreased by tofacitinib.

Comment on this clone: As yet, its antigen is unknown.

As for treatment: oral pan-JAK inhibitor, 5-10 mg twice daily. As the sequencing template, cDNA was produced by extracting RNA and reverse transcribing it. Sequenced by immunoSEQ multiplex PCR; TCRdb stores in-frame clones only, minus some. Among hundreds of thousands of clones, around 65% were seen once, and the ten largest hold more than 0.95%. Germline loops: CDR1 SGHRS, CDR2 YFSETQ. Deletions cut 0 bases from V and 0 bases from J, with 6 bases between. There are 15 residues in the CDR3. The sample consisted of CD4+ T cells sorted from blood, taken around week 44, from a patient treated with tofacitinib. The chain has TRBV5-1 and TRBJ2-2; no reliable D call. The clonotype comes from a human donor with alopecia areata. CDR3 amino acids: CASSLALTNTGELFF. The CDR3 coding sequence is TGCGCCAGCAGCTTGGCTTTGACGAACACCGGGGAGCTGTTTTTT.